One and the same sample provided the 7 T cell receptor beta chains below, sequenced in a study of T cell responses to AZD1222 COVID-19 vaccine. Libraries were prepared by immunoSEQ multiplex PCR; TCRdb keeps only in-frame clonotypes and omits some of them. The repertoire holds 160,000 or so clones, with about 92% as singletons. Here the sequenced sample was peripheral blood, taken on day 0 of AZD1222 vaccination. The receptors derive from an adult in good health.

The J gene is TRBJ1-2, the V gene TRBV6-1; TRBD1 aligns across 7 bases. V lost 4 bases, J lost 12 bases, and 20 bases stayed unmatched. The CDR3 totals 16 residues. Germline loops: CDR1 MNHNS, CDR2 SASEGT. CDR3: CASSARQGAGARGDTF. In nucleotides, the CDR3 is TGTGCCAGCAGTGCCAGACAGGGAGCCGGCGCCAGAGGCGACACCTTC.

J is TRBJ1-5 and V is TRBV5-6, with TRBD1 identical over 9 bases. The CDR3 spans 16 residues. CDR1 and CDR2 from the germline V gene are SGHDT and YYEEEE. The junction had 3 bases not matched to a gene; V was cut back by 1 base and J by 1 base. The CDR3 spells CASSLNRGQSNQPQHF. DNA of the CDR3: TGTGCCAGCAGCTTGAACAGGGGGCAAAGCAATCAGCCCCAGCATTTT.

The V gene is TRBV28, the J gene TRBJ1-2; 7 bases are shared with TRBD1. V gave up 5 bases and J gave up 5 bases; unmatched junction bases: 8. This CDR3 region has 14 residues. The germline CDR1 and CDR2 sequences are MDHEN and SYDVKM. The CDR3 loop reads CASSTPQGGYGYTF. DNA for the CDR3: TGTGCCAGCAGTACACCCCAGGGGGGATATGGCTACACCTTC.

The V and J genes are TRBV10-3 and TRBJ1-5; 7 bases align to TRBD1. V shed 3 bases, J shed 5 bases, and the junction held 7 bases outside the gene matches. This CDR3 has 15 amino acids. Germline V gives CDR1 ENHRY, CDR2 SYGVKD. CDR3 nucleotide sequence: TGTGCCATCAGTGATCTTGACAGGGACGATCAGCCCCAGCATTTT. The encoded protein is CAISDLDRDDQPQHF.

The CDR3 region is CASSSHPGNEQFF. For the CDR3, the DNA is TGTGCCAGTAGTTCCCACCCGGGAAATGAGCAGTTCTTC. The V and J genes are TRBV19 and TRBJ2-1, with a weak D call TRBD2 (5 bases). CDR3 length equals 13 residues. Germline V gene lookup returns CDR1 LNHDA and CDR2 SQIVND (reference sequence). Trimming removed 5 bases from V and 7 bases from J, with 12 bases in between.

J is TRBJ1-3 and V is TRBV2; D unclear. The CDR3 runs to 12 residues. Germline lookup yields CDR1 SNHLY and CDR2 FYNNEI. V was shortened by 5 bases and J by 2 bases, with 4 bases between the two germline ends. This CDR3 reads CASSFTGNTIYF. The CDR3 nucleotides are TGTGCCAGCAGTTTTACTGGAAACACCATATATTTT.

The chain links TRBV10-1 to TRBJ2-2; D unresolved. Between the trimmed V and J ends, which lost 4 bases and 8 bases, there was a span of 11 bases. The CDR3 has 13 residues. CDR1 is WNHNN and CDR2 is SYGVQD in the germline V gene (reference sequence). The CDR3 spells CASSGSKTGELFF. DNA for the CDR3: TGCGCCAGCAGTGGATCTAAAACGGGGGAGCTGTTTTTT.